A selection of T cell receptor beta chains follows, all from one sample in a study of blood T cell repertoires in COVID-19. The repertoire was sequenced with immunoSEQ multiplex PCR; TCRdb's copy has only in-frame clones and lacks some. The sample yields 110,000 or so clones, 85% seen once. Sequencing input: peripheral blood. Every receptor here comes from a man aged 50-60 years with acute or convalescent COVID-19. CDR3s include the opening cysteine and the closing phenylalanine or tryptophan. The D gene is left open where the match is weak. The size field is filled for only some rows; it gives once, few, many or a size class.

14,TRBV6-5,few,TRBJ1-2,TRBD1,CASSYYGQGNGYTF,TGTGCCAGCAGTTACTACGGACAGGGGAACGGCTACACCTTC
13,TRBV20-1,.,TRBJ1-4,.,CSASSGTNEKLFF,TGCAGTGCTAGTTCGGGAACTAATGAAAAACTGTTTTTT
15,TRBV7-6,.,TRBJ2-1,TRBD1,CASSPRTGFVGEQFF,TGTGCCAGCAGCCCCCGGACAGGGTTCGTTGGTGAGCAGTTCTTC
14,TRBV7-2,few,TRBJ2-5,.,CASSSPYSFGTQYF,TGTGCCAGCAGCTCCCCCTACAGTTTCGGGACCCAGTACTTC
16,TRBV9,.,TRBJ2-3,.,CASSAYTDISTDTQYF,TGTGCCAGCAGCGCGTACACGGACATCAGCACAGATACGCAGTATTTT
12,TRBV10-1,.,TRBJ2-3,TRBD1,CASKGQGRTQYF,TGCGCCAGCAAGGGACAGGGCCGTACGCAGTATTTT
15,TRBV7-3,.,TRBJ2-7,.,CASSLSQGPAYEQYF,TGTGCCAGCAGCTTAAGCCAGGGCCCAGCCTACGAGCAGTACTTC
14,TRBV7-2,.,TRBJ1-1,.,CASSTSVTNTEAFF,TGTGCCAGCAGCACTAGTGTTACGAACACTGAAGCTTTCTTT
15,TRBV10-2,.,TRBJ2-3,TRBD2,CASSPPGLAGNTQYF,TGCGCCAGCAGCCCTCCGGGACTAGCGGGGAATACGCAGTATTTT
16,TRBV6-5,.,TRBJ2-7,TRBD2,CASSYSWTSDFTEQYF,TGTGCCAGCAGTTACTCTTGGACTAGCGATTTTACTGAGCAGTACTTC
13,TRBV11-2,.,TRBJ2-5,.,CASSIQRRETQYF,TGTGCCAGCAGCATCCAGAGGAGGGAGACCCAGTACTTC
16,TRBV19,.,TRBJ2-1,TRBD1,CASSLQGQDPYNEQFF,TGTGCCAGTAGTCTACAGGGACAGGACCCCTACAATGAGCAGTTCTTC
16,TRBV18,.,TRBJ1-1,TRBD1,CASSPITGVRNTEAFF,TGTGCCAGCTCACCAATAACAGGGGTAAGGAACACTGAAGCTTTCTTT
16,TRBV6-5,.,TRBJ2-3,TRBD2,CASSYSWGRATDTQYF,TGTGCCAGCAGTTACTCGTGGGGGAGGGCTACAGATACGCAGTATTTT
14,TRBV10-2,few,TRBJ2-2,TRBD1,CASKWTGAFGELFF,TGCGCCAGCAAATGGACAGGGGCGTTCGGGGAGCTGTTTTTT
15,TRBV28,.,TRBJ1-5,.,CASSLQVLGNQPQHF,TGTGCCAGCAGTCTACAGGTTCTGGGTAATCAGCCCCAGCATTTT
15,TRBV3-1/TRBV3-2,once,TRBJ1-4,.,CASSQSVATNEKLFF,TGTGCCAGCAGCCAATCCGTTGCAACTAATGAAAAACTGTTTTTT
14,TRBV19,.,TRBJ1-1,.,CASSIVGSNTEAFF,TGTGCCAGTAGTATAGTCGGGAGTAACACTGAAGCTTTCTTT
11,TRBV25-1,.,TRBJ1-5,.,CASGSNQPQHF,TGTGCCAGCGGGAGTAATCAGCCCCAGCATTTT
13,TRBV15,.,TRBJ2-1,TRBD1,CATSRAGGTGKFF,TGTGCCACCAGCAGAGCTGGCGGGACAGGGAAGTTCTTC
16,TRBV5-1,.,TRBJ2-7,TRBD1,CASSPSPGQGKHEQYF,TGCGCCAGCAGCCCGTCTCCTGGACAGGGGAAACACGAGCAGTACTTC
13,TRBV11-3,.,TRBJ1-4,.,CASSPGANEKLFF,TGTGCCAGCAGCCCCGGGGCTAATGAAAAACTGTTTTTT
16,TRBV7-2,.,TRBJ2-3,TRBD2,CASSSGLAVSTDTQYF,TGTGCCAGCAGCTCGGGACTAGCGGTCAGCACAGATACGCAGTATTTT
14,TRBV15,.,TRBJ1-5,.,CATSRESGNQPQHF,TGTGCCACCAGCAGAGAGTCGGGGAATCAGCCCCAGCATTTT